This TCR beta chain is drawn from a study of T-cell memory formation after mild COVID-19. Study at large: TCR clusters were mostly donor specific.

This clonotype was observed a few times. What it binds is unknown. TCRdb itself ran the 5' RACE reads through MiXCR, one entry per CDR3 protein. Altogether about 49,000 distinct CDR3 sequences are present, roughly 27% being singletons, with the ten largest covering around 44%. Study-level results: Cross-reactive memory seemingly joined, as some responding clones were found in pre-infection memory.

Germline lookup yields CDR1 LGHNA and CDR2 YNFKEQ. The length of the CDR3 is 14 residues. Trimming removed 0 bases from V and 4 bases from J, with 6 bases in between. The clonotype was recovered from a man aged 18 to 35 who had mild COVID-19 (a few samples of this study predate the infection). Cell type and time point are not known. Sequences were obtained from PBMCs or a T cell subset sorted from them (not recorded which). The chain is built from TRBV4-2 and TRBJ2-2; D ambiguous. CDR3 protein: CASSQDGITGELFF. The CDR3 nucleotides read TGTGCCAGCAGCCAAGACGGCATCACCGGGGAGCTGTTTTTT.